A selection of T cell receptor beta chains follows, all from one sample in a study of T cell responses to AZD1222 COVID-19 vaccine. Libraries were prepared by immunoSEQ multiplex PCR; TCRdb keeps only in-frame clonotypes and omits some of them. The top ten hold 15% to 20% of the sample, which has 57,000 or so clones, 85% seen once. The sample consisted of peripheral blood, taken on day 0 of MenACWY control vaccination. The receptors come from an adult in good health. Each CDR3 is given with its conserved first and last residue. D genes are given only for firm matches. Clone size is shown for a subset of rows, as once, few, many or a class of expanded clone.

J gene	D gene	V gene	clone size	CDR3 protein	CDR3 DNA
TRBJ2-2	TRBD1	TRBV29-1	NA	CSVGTANTGELFF	TGCAGCGTAGGGACAGCGAACACCGGGGAGCTGTTTTTT
TRBJ1-5	NA	TRBV28	once	CASSLFGGRQPQHF	TGTGCCAGCAGTTTATTTGGGGGTAGACAGCCCCAGCATTTT
TRBJ1-6	NA	TRBV2	NA	CASSELVGNSPLHF	TGTGCCAGCAGTGAATTGGTGGGGAATTCACCCCTCCACTTT
TRBJ2-5	TRBD1	TRBV7-9	NA	CASSRGTGIETQYF	TGTGCCAGCAGCCGCGGGACAGGGATAGAGACCCAGTACTTC
TRBJ2-7	TRBD2	TRBV4-1	NA	CASSQDVAGGSEQYF	TGCGCCAGCAGCCAAGATGTAGCGGGAGGGTCCGAGCAGTACTTC
TRBJ2-1	TRBD2	TRBV11-2	NA	CASSHGTSGYNEQFF	TGTGCCAGCAGCCATGGGACTAGCGGCTACAATGAGCAGTTCTTC
TRBJ2-7	TRBD2	TRBV7-2	NA	CASSFGKTSGKYEQYF	TGTGCCAGCAGCTTCGGAAAGACTAGCGGGAAATACGAGCAGTACTTC
TRBJ2-5	NA	TRBV5-4	once	CASSGAGRETQYF	TGTGCCAGCAGTGGGGCGGGGAGAGAGACCCAGTACTTC
TRBJ1-5	TRBD1	TRBV6-5	NA	CASREGQGNQPQHF	TGTGCCAGCAGGGAGGGACAGGGCAATCAGCCCCAGCATTTT
TRBJ2-1	TRBD2	TRBV7-9	NA	CASSRRASGGSSYNEQFF	TGTGCCAGCAGCCGACGGGCTAGCGGTGGATCCTCCTACAATGAGCAGTTCTTC
TRBJ2-3	TRBD1	TRBV20-1	once	CSASGRGQGTDTQYF	TGCAGTGCTAGTGGACGGGGACAGGGTACAGATACGCAGTATTTT
TRBJ2-1	TRBD1	TRBV29-1	NA	CSVDRGRNEQFF	TGCAGCGTTGACAGGGGGCGAAATGAGCAGTTCTTC
TRBJ2-1	NA	TRBV7-9	once	CASSYLGISDSYNEQFF	TGTGCCAGCAGCTACCTGGGGATCTCAGACTCCTACAATGAGCAGTTCTTC
TRBJ2-5	NA	TRBV14	NA	CASADPGGFETQYF	TGTGCCAGCGCCGATCCTGGGGGATTTGAGACCCAGTACTTC
TRBJ1-2	TRBD1	TRBV7-2	NA	CASSAGQGGGYTF	TGTGCCAGCAGTGCGGGACAGGGAGGTGGCTACACCTTC
TRBJ2-7	NA	TRBV7-9	few	CASTSFRSGPSSYEQYF	TGTGCCAGCACCTCTTTTAGGAGCGGCCCTAGCTCCTACGAGCAGTACTTC
TRBJ2-2	NA	TRBV24-1	few	CATQTPTGELFF	TGTGCCACCCAGACTCCCACCGGGGAGCTGTTTTTT
TRBJ2-1	NA	TRBV2	NA	CASSVNRGGGFGNEQFF	TGTGCCAGCAGTGTGAATAGGGGAGGCGGCTTTGGCAATGAGCAGTTCTTC
TRBJ1-1	NA	TRBV7-9	NA	CASSFLDSRGAFF	TGTGCCAGCAGCTTTCTGGACAGCCGAGGGGCTTTCTTT
TRBJ2-7	NA	TRBV4-3	NA	CASSQAAAVPYEQYF	TGCGCCAGCAGCCAAGCAGCGGCTGTACCCTACGAGCAGTACTTC
TRBJ1-5	NA	TRBV4-1	once	CASSQERYQPQHF	TGCGCCAGCAGCCAAGAGCGCTATCAGCCCCAGCATTTT
TRBJ2-2	NA	TRBV5-1	NA	CASSPWASEELFF	TGCGCCAGCAGCCCCTGGGCAAGTGAGGAGCTGTTTTTT
TRBJ2-7	NA	TRBV5-1	NA	CASSLTSSYEQYF	TGCGCCAGCAGCTTGACTAGCTCCTACGAGCAGTACTTC
TRBJ1-1	NA	TRBV7-9	NA	CASSPEGPWTEAFF	TGTGCCAGCAGCCCGGAGGGGCCTTGGACTGAAGCTTTCTTT
TRBJ2-5	TRBD2	TRBV11-1	NA	CASSKGLQETQYF	TGTGCCAGCAGCAAGGGACTACAAGAGACCCAGTACTTC
TRBJ2-5	NA	TRBV12-3/TRBV12-4	NA	CASSLQETQYF	TGTGCCAGCAGTCTACAAGAGACCCAGTACTTC
TRBJ1-2	TRBD1	TRBV5-1	NA	CASSPSDRRYGYTF	TGCGCCAGCAGCCCCTCGGACAGGAGGTATGGCTACACCTTC
TRBJ2-5	TRBD1	TRBV10-2	NA	CASSESAGGLETQYF	TGCGCCAGCAGTGAGTCGGCAGGGGGTTTGGAGACCCAGTACTTC
TRBJ1-2	NA	TRBV27	NA	CARSYGYTF	TGTGCCAGGTCATATGGCTACACCTTC
TRBJ2-7	NA	TRBV6-5	once	CATWAPPYYEQYF	TGTGCCACATGGGCACCCCCATATTACGAGCAGTACTTC
TRBJ1-1	TRBD1	TRBV12-3/TRBV12-4	NA	CASSSDRAGAFF	TGTGCCAGCAGTTCAGACAGGGCAGGAGCTTTCTTT
TRBJ2-4	TRBD1	TRBV11-2	few	CASSLIRGRIPKNIQYF	TGTGCCAGCAGCTTAATCAGGGGGCGAATCCCCAAAAACATTCAGTACTTC
TRBJ2-7	NA	TRBV3-1/TRBV3-2	NA	CASSQSGRPSVHEQYF	TGTGCCAGCAGCCAATCGGGCCGTCCGTCGGTCCACGAGCAGTACTTC
TRBJ2-1	NA	TRBV2	once	CASLATNSYNEQFF	TGTGCCAGCCTAGCGACCAACTCCTACAATGAGCAGTTCTTC
TRBJ2-1	NA	TRBV28	NA	CASSSAGGGMNEQFF	TGTGCCAGCAGTTCCGCCGGGGGCGGGATGAATGAGCAGTTCTTC
TRBJ2-1	TRBD2	TRBV30	NA	CAWSVPPSGSDEQFF	TGTGCCTGGAGTGTACCCCCTAGCGGGAGTGATGAGCAGTTCTTC
TRBJ1-3	TRBD1	TRBV4-2	NA	CASSQGPGGAAGNTIYF	TGTGCCAGCAGCCAGGGCCCAGGGGGCGCGGCGGGAAACACCATATATTTT
TRBJ2-7	NA	TRBV5-1	few	CASSSWLSGSSYEQYF	TGCGCCAGCAGCTCCTGGCTCTCCGGCAGCTCCTACGAGCAGTACTTC
TRBJ2-3	NA	TRBV5-6	NA	CASSLGPYTDTQYF	TGTGCCAGCAGCTTGGGGCCCTACACAGATACGCAGTATTTT
TRBJ1-2	TRBD1	TRBV28	NA	CASSFGAGQGRSGYTF	TGTGCCAGCAGTTTCGGGGCGGGACAGGGGCGGAGTGGCTACACCTTC
TRBJ2-3	NA	TRBV20-1	NA	CSASDILADTQYF	TGCAGTGCTAGTGATATATTAGCGGATACGCAGTATTTT
TRBJ2-5	TRBD2	TRBV30	NA	CAWKEGSGPEETQYF	TGTGCCTGGAAGGAGGGTAGCGGGCCCGAAGAGACCCAGTACTTC
TRBJ2-5	NA	TRBV9	NA	CASSVGIQGPGQETQYF	TGTGCCAGCAGCGTAGGAATTCAGGGACCGGGACAAGAGACCCAGTACTTC
TRBJ2-2	TRBD2	TRBV6-2/TRBV6-3	NA	CASSYGLAGGLTGELFF	TGTGCCAGCAGTTACGGGCTAGCGGGAGGTTTGACCGGGGAGCTGTTTTTT
TRBJ2-1	NA	TRBV15	NA	CATSRPREALNNEQFF	TGTGCCACCAGCAGGCCCCGAGAGGCGTTAAACAATGAGCAGTTCTTC